The clone carrying this TCR beta chain was seen a handful of times. The data belong to a study of response to subunit inactivated influenza vaccine. The CDR3 has 14 amino acids. Germline CDR1 SGHRS, CDR2 YFSETQ. After removal of 4 bases from V and 1 base from J, the junction contained 3 bases not matched to a gene. TCRdb fed the RT-PCR reads into MiXCR, producing one record per CDR3 protein. The repertoire holds hundreds of thousands of distinct CDR3 sequences, with around 11% as singletons. These data also featured in a second study, about T cells expressing NK-cell markers. That source reports: TCR beta cDNA was made by 5'RACE template switching with UMIs. The study sequenced eight donors, seven HCMV-seropositive and one seronegative. Several experiments confined sorting to alpha-beta TCR T cells with an anti-gamma-delta TCR antibody. In a handful of donors, dominant clonotypes made up about 28.3-60.1% of CD3+CD56-NKG2C+ cells.

The receptor was derived from a man over 45 who received an inactivated influenza vaccine. The chain employs TRBV5-1 and TRBJ2-5, with 8 bases fitting TRBD1. The source material was PBMCs from blood, sampled on the day of vaccination. The CDR3 protein is CASSVGTGQETQYF. Here the CDR3 DNA reads TGCGCCAGCAGCGTCGGGACAGGCCAAGAGACCCAGTACTTC.